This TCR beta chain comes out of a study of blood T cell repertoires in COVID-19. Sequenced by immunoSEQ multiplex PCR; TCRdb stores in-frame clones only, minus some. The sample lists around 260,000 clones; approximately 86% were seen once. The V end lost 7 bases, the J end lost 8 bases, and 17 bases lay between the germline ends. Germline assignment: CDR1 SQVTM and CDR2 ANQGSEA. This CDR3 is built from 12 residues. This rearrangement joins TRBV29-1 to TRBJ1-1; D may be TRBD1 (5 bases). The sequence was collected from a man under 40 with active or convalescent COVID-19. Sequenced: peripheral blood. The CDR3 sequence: CSANHAGTEAFF. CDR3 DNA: TGCAGCGCCAACCATGCGGGGACCGAAGCTTTCTTT.